The 26 T cell receptor beta chains listed next were all sequenced from one sample in a study of T cells after yellow fever vaccination. TCRdb reanalysed the 5' RACE reads using MiXCR and keeps one entry per CDR3 protein. The sample lists a few hundred thousand distinct CDR3 sequences; less than 9.5% were seen once. This specimen was CD4+ T cells sorted from PBMCs, taken 5 days after the yellow fever booster vaccination. The receptor set was obtained from a man aged 18 to 30 who received the YFV17D yellow fever vaccine.

This clonotype was detected a few times. The chain joins TRBV12-3 or TRBV12-4 to TRBJ2-6, with unresolved D. The ends were cut back, 5 bases at V and 0 bases at J, with 5 bases in the middle. This CDR3 region has 14 residues. In DNA, the CDR3 is TGTGCCAGCAGTCAGAACTCTGGGGCCAACGTCCTGACTTTC. Its protein product is CASSQNSGANVLTF.

Note on this clonotype: The junction shows a germline mismatch at one end, possibly a read error. The V and J genes are TRBV3-1 and TRBJ2-5, with 7 positions matching TRBD2. CDR3 length: 15 residues. Per the germline V gene, CDR1 is LGHDT and CDR2 is YNNKEL (reference sequence). DNA of the CDR3: TGTGCCGGCAGCCAAACGGGGGGAGGGCGAGAGACCCAGTACTTC. Protein sequence: CAGSQTGGGRETQYF.

The chain recombines TRBV7-9 with TRBJ2-5; D unclear. Germline CDR1 and CDR2: SEHNR and FQNEAQ (reference sequence). This CDR3 has 10 residues. V was clipped by 8 bases and J by 7 bases, with 8 bases between them. The CDR3 is CASGSATQYF. The CDR3 DNA reads TGTGCCAGCGGCTCAGCGACCCAGTACTTC.

The chain is built from TRBV7-2 and TRBJ1-2, with D possibly TRBD1 on 5 matching bases. V lost 1 base to trimming and J lost 7 bases, with 16 bases between them. Germline loops: CDR1 SGHTA, CDR2 FQGNSA. This CDR3 contains 15 residues. For the CDR3, the DNA is TGTGCCAGCAGCTTAGGGGTTCAGGGCAAATTTGGCTACACCTTC. This encodes CASSLGVQGKFGYTF.

The chain is built from TRBV6-5 and TRBJ1-4; D ambiguous. This CDR3 has 14 amino acids. Trimming removed 6 bases from V and 1 base from J, with 9 bases in between. Germline CDR1 and CDR2: MNHEY and SVGAGI. DNA for the CDR3: TGTGCCAGCAGGACGGGAGGAACTAATGAAAAACTGTTTTTT. Translation gives CASRTGGTNEKLFF.

This clonotype was counted between two and nine times. The genes are TRBV28 and TRBJ2-7; TRBD1 matches 7 bases. CDR3 length: 15 residues. After removal of 4 bases from V and 4 bases from J, the junction contained 10 bases not matched to a gene. Germline V gene lookup returns CDR1 MDHEN and CDR2 SYDVKM. The CDR3 is CASSSPSRGLYEQYV. CDR3 bases: TGTGCCAGCAGTTCCCCCTCTAGGGGGCTATACGAGCAGTACGTC.

This clonotype was seen a few times. The chain is built from TRBV10-3 and TRBJ1-6; D may be TRBD1 (6 bases). The V gene's germline CDR1 is ENHRY and CDR2 SYGVKD. This CDR3 is 17 amino acids long. V lost 0 bases and J 1 base, leaving 10 bases between the germline ends. CDR3 coding DNA: TGTGCCATCAGTGAGTCGAAGGGGGGATCCTATAATTCACCCCTCCACTTT. Translating it yields CAISESKGGSYNSPLHF.

This chain links TRBV20-1 with TRBJ1-1, with TRBD1 as a possible D gene (5 bases). This CDR3 spans 13 amino acids. Per the germline V gene, CDR1 is DFQATT and CDR2 is SNEGSKA (reference sequence). V lost 3 bases to trimming and J lost 1 base, with 9 bases between them. This CDR3 reads CSASIQGNTEAFF. CDR3 nucleotides: TGCAGTGCTAGTATCCAGGGGAACACTGAAGCTTTCTTT.

This clonotype occurred a few times. The chain links TRBV12-3 or TRBV12-4 to TRBJ2-5; 9 bases are a match to TRBD1. The CDR3 covers 17 residues. Losses at the gene ends were 1 base for V and 4 bases for J; bases not matched to a gene: 10. CDR3 nucleotide sequence: TGTGCCAGCAGTTTAGGCCCACAGGGGGCATTTATAGAGACCCAGTACTTC. This sequence encodes CASSLGPQGAFIETQYF.

This chain links TRBV5-1 with TRBJ2-7; D uncertain. Per the germline V gene, CDR1 is SGHRS and CDR2 is YFSETQ. Trimming cost V 0 bases and J 2 bases, with 9 bases left between them. The CDR3 sequence is 14 residues long. The CDR3 nucleotides read TGCGCCAGCAGCTTGGTTCAGGCGACCTACGAGCAGTACTTC. Its protein product is CASSLVQATYEQYF.

This chain joins TRBV7-2 and TRBJ1-5; 7 bases align to TRBD1. This CDR3 spans 15 amino acids. V shed 5 bases, J shed 7 bases, and the junction held 11 bases outside the gene matches. From germline, CDR1 is SGHTA and CDR2 FQGNSA. For the CDR3, the DNA is TGTGCCAGCAGCCAGACCCGGACAGGACGGCAGCCCCAGCATTTT. It specifies CASSQTRTGRQPQHF. The full variable domain, rest sourced from reference TRBV7-2 and TRBJ1-5, is GAGVSQSPSNKVTEKGKDVELRCDPISGHTALYWYRQSLGQGLEFLIYFQGNSAPDKSGLPSDRFSAERTGGSVSTLTIQRTQQEDSAVYLCASSQTRTGRQPQHFGDGTRLSIL.

The table lists this clonotype with a few counts. The CDR3 is CASSGGQGSKETQYF. The CDR3 nucleotides are TGTGCCAGCAGCGGAGGACAGGGGTCAAAAGAGACCCAGTACTTC. The chain carries TRBV2 and TRBJ2-5; TRBD1 aligns across 9 bases. CDR1 and CDR2 (germline): SNHLY, FYNNEI. Trimming at V came to 6 bases and at J to 3 bases, leaving 8 bases not matched to a gene. This CDR3 spans 15 amino acids.

This clonotype was found a few times. The V call is TRBV5-1, the J call TRBJ1-5, with D possibly matching TRBD1 (6 bases). This CDR3 is 15 amino acids long. Trimming took off 0 bases at V and 6 bases at J, with 13 bases between the two ends. Germline CDR1 reads SGHRS; CDR2 reads YFSETQ. CDR3 DNA sequence: TGCGCCAGCAGCTTGGCCGGGGGGCAGGGTCAGCCCCAGCATTTT. This encodes CASSLAGGQGQPQHF.

The chain couples TRBV10-3 to TRBJ2-7; D is perhaps TRBD1 (6 bases). Trimming removed 6 bases from V and 7 bases from J, with 16 bases in between. The CDR3 contains 13 residues. Looked up from germline, CDR1 is ENHRY and CDR2 is SYGVKD. For the CDR3, the DNA is TGTGCCATCAGCCCCCTAGGACAGACTGAGCAGTACGTC. This gives the protein CAISPLGQTEQYV.

The chain has TRBV5-1 and TRBJ2-5; 9 nucleotides align to TRBD2. The germline CDR1 and CDR2 sequences are SGHRS and YFSETQ. This CDR3 spans 15 amino acids. After removal of 4 bases from V and 5 bases from J, the junction contained 9 bases not matched to a gene. CDR3 loop: CASSPEGRGGETQYF. CDR3 bases: TGCGCCAGCAGCCCCGAGGGGCGGGGGGGCGAGACCCAGTACTTC. The full variable domain, in which reference TRBV5-1 and TRBJ2-5 provide the parts outside the CDR3, is KAGVTQTPRYLIKTRGQQVTLSCSPISGHRSVSWYQQTPGQGLQFLFEYFSETQRNKGNFPGRFSGRQFSNSRSEMNVSTLELGDSALYLCASSPEGRGGETQYFGPGTRLLVL.

This clonotype has more than one count but fewer than ten. This sequence joins TRBV20-1 and TRBJ2-7; TRBD1 might be the D (5 bases). Germline CDR1 and CDR2: DFQATT and SNEGSKA (reference sequence). Trimming cost V 6 bases and J 4 bases, with 19 bases left between them. This CDR3 has 14 residues. The CDR3 spells CSATGARRRYEQYF. CDR3 in DNA: TGCAGTGCAACTGGGGCTAGGCGGCGGTACGAGCAGTACTTC.

The rearrangement joins TRBV18 to TRBJ2-3; 7 bases line up with TRBD2. Losses at the gene ends were 3 bases for V and 2 bases for J; bases not matched to a gene: 5. This CDR3 comprises 15 residues. Looked up from germline, CDR1 is KGHSH and CDR2 is LQKENI. CDR3 protein: CASSPGGQVTDTQYF. The CDR3 DNA reads as TGTGCCAGCTCACCGGGAGGGCAGGTCACAGATACGCAGTATTTT. Using reference TRBV18 and TRBJ2-3 for the parts outside the CDR3, the full variable domain is NAGVMQNPRHLVRRRGQEARLRCSPMKGHSHVYWYRQLPEEGLKFMVYLQKENIIDESGMPKERFSAEFPKEGPSILRIQQVVRGDSAAYFCASSPGGQVTDTQYFGPGTRLTVL.

This clonotype has a handful of counts. V gene TRBV7-2 combines with J gene TRBJ2-3, with TRBD1 as a possible D gene (6 bases). Germline-derived CDR1 and CDR2 are SGHTA and FQGNSA. This CDR3 is built from 14 residues. Trimming stripped 4 bases from V and 5 bases from J, with 13 bases between. The CDR3 coding sequence is TGTGCCAGCAGCTGGACTCCCAGGGGAGATACGCAGTATTTT. This codes for CASSWTPRGDTQYF.

This clonotype was detected ten times or more. The J gene is TRBJ2-5, the V gene TRBV30; D is possibly TRBD2 (5 bases). With 3 bases removed from V and 4 bases from J, the gap between germline ends came to 9 bases. The CDR3 has 12 amino acids. CDR1 is GTSNPN and CDR2 is SVGIG in the germline V gene (reference sequence). The CDR3 bases are TGTGCCTGGAGCCCCGCGGGAGAGACCCAGTACTTC. The encoded protein is CAWSPAGETQYF.

This clonotype was found a few times. The chain carries TRBV5-1 and TRBJ2-6; D might be TRBD1 (5 bases). CDR3 length: 14 residues. Trimming shortened V by 7 bases and J by 0 bases, and 8 bases separated the two germline ends. Germline CDR1 SGHRS, CDR2 YFSETQ. The CDR3 sequence is CASDSDSGANVLTF. The CDR3 DNA reads as TGCGCCAGCGACAGCGACTCTGGGGCCAACGTCCTGACTTTC.

The chain carries TRBV5-1 and TRBJ2-7; 10 nucleotides agree with TRBD1. Germline lookup yields CDR1 SGHRS and CDR2 YFSETQ. The CDR3 loop spans 16 amino acids. The ends lost 4 bases at V and 0 bases at J; junction bases unmatched: 7. The CDR3 is CASSIGQGVPSYEQYF. CDR3 DNA sequence: TGCGCCAGCAGCATAGGACAGGGGGTGCCCTCCTACGAGCAGTACTTC.

This clonotype appeared a few times. The V call is TRBV29-1, the J call TRBJ1-5; no definite D call. In germline, CDR1 is SQVTM, CDR2 ANQGSEA. Trimming shortened V by 7 bases and J by 5 bases, and 15 bases separated the two germline ends. The CDR3 is made up of 13 amino acids. DNA for the CDR3: TGCAGCGCCAGGACCGTCCCGGATCAGCCCCAGCATTTT. Translated: CSARTVPDQPQHF.

This chain uses TRBV7-9 with TRBJ1-5, with D possibly matching TRBD1 (5 bases). Germline V gives CDR1 SEHNR, CDR2 FQNEAQ (reference sequence). The CDR3 is made up of 16 amino acids. V lost 5 bases and J 0 bases, leaving 14 bases between the germline ends. CDR3 loop: CASSPHRINSNQPQHF. The CDR3 bases are TGTGCCAGCAGCCCTCACAGGATCAATAGCAATCAGCCCCAGCATTTT.

The chain is built from TRBV7-9 and TRBJ1-2; perhaps TRBD1 as D (5 bases). Looked up from germline, CDR1 is SEHNR and CDR2 is FQNEAQ (reference sequence). The CDR3 has 15 residues. V was shortened by 0 bases and J by 8 bases, with 16 bases between the two germline ends. DNA of the CDR3: TGTGCCAGCAGCTTAGCGCGGAGGGGAGGTGACGGCTACACCTTC. Translated, it gives CASSLARRGGDGYTF.

This chain connects TRBV2 to TRBJ2-1; 7 nucleotides match TRBD2. The germline CDR1 and CDR2 sequences are SNHLY and FYNNEI. The ends lost 0 bases at V and 4 bases at J; junction bases unmatched: 6. This CDR3 contains 16 residues. CDR3 nucleotide sequence: TGTGCCAGCAGTGAAGCAGTGGGGGACTATTACAATGAGCAGTTCTTC. Translated: CASSEAVGDYYNEQFF.

V gene TRBV5-4 combines with J gene TRBJ1-4, with D uncertain. The CDR3 is 13 amino acids. Germline CDR1 reads SGHNT; CDR2 reads YYREEE (reference sequence). V was shortened by 0 bases and J by 5 bases, with 5 bases between the two germline ends. This CDR3 is CASSLETNEKLFF. The CDR3 DNA is TGTGCCAGCAGCTTGGAGACAAATGAAAAACTGTTTTTT.